The clone carrying this T cell receptor beta chain was seen at least ten times. No antigen is known for it. These data come from a study of breast tumors, draining lymph nodes, adjacent tissues. Samples came from axillary lymph nodes draining the breast cancer. The length of the CDR3 is 13 residues. Germline V gene data show CDR1 as MGHDK and CDR2 as SYGVNS. V dropped 2 bases and J dropped 5 bases, with 10 bases sitting between them. Using its own MiXCR run on the multiplex PCR reads, TCRdb lists one record per CDR3 protein. The table includes around 170,000 distinct CDR3 sequences, around a third detected once. Whole-study results and caveats: The data were judged consistent with most tumor T cells coming from lymph node and expanding in tumor. Tumor T cell lymph node origin was a supported hypothesis, not proven. Luminal-like breast cancer showed significantly greater tumor-nontumor repertoire similarity than basal-like breast cancer did. Tumor repertoires ranked between lymph nodes and nontumor tissue in diversity, with V and J gene preferences.

The clonotype originates from a female donor with breast cancer. Some clones in this sample may be carry-over from other donors' samples. This sequence joins TRBV25-1 and TRBJ2-7; TRBD1 might be the D (6 bases). Sample: axillary lymph node tissue. CDR3 nucleotide sequence: TGTGCCAGCAGTGAAGCAGGGGCTGACGAGCAGTACTTC. This codes for CASSEAGADEQYF.